The next 30 T cell receptor beta chains were all read from a single sample in a study of blood T cell repertoires in COVID-19. The table came from immunoSEQ multiplex PCR; TCRdb's copy has only in-frame clones and leaves some out. The sample holds roughly 390,000 clones, about 87% seen once. What was sequenced was peripheral blood. The origin of the receptors is a woman aged 25-40 years with COVID-19, enrolled during active disease.

This clone was counted between two and nine times. J is TRBJ2-2 and V is TRBV18, with 9 positions matching TRBD2. CDR3 size: 17 residues. The trim removed 3 bases at V and 6 bases at J, leaving 11 bases unmatched. The germline gives CDR1 KGHSH, CDR2 LQKENI. The CDR3 DNA follows: TGTGCCAGCTCACCCGTTGATAGCGGGAGTTTCTCCGGGGAGCTGTTTTTT. Protein: CASSPVDSGSFSGELFF.

This clone was seen just once. The chain combines TRBV24-1 with TRBJ2-3; D uncertain. Germline assignment: CDR1 KGHDR and CDR2 SFDVKD. This CDR3 comprises 14 residues. Trimming took 7 bases from V and 4 from J, leaving 14 bases between them. In nucleotides, the CDR3 is TGTGCCACCAGCCAACAGTTCGGCGCAGATACGCAGTATTTT. Its translation is CATSQQFGADTQYF.

V and J are TRBV28 and TRBJ1-1; 9 nucleotides align to TRBD1. Trimming removed 6 bases from V and 5 bases from J; junction bases left unmatched: 4. Looked up from germline, CDR1 is MDHEN and CDR2 is SYDVKM. This CDR3 spans 13 amino acids. CDR3: CASRGTGSTEAFF. CDR3 coding DNA: TGTGCCAGCAGGGGGACAGGGAGTACTGAAGCTTTCTTT.

V gene TRBV10-2 combines with J gene TRBJ1-3; D call uncertain. Looked up from germline, CDR1 is WSHSY and CDR2 is SAAADI. The CDR3 contains 16 residues. Trimming took 3 bases from V and 4 from J, leaving 16 bases between them. The CDR3 DNA reads TGCGCCAGCAGTGATTTAGGCGATTCGAGGGGAAACACCATATATTTT. It encodes CASSDLGDSRGNTIYF.

This chain uses TRBV3-1 (or the pseudogene TRBV3-2) with TRBJ1-1; D gene unclear. CDR1 LGHDT and CDR2 YNNKEL come from the germline V gene (reference sequence). CDR3 size: 13 residues. V was shortened by 8 bases and J by 5 bases, with 15 bases between the two germline ends. In DNA, the CDR3 is TGTGCCAGCCTCAAAAAAGACGGGACTGAAGCTTTCTTT. Translating it yields CASLKKDGTEAFF.

The V gene is TRBV25-1, the J gene TRBJ2-7, with D possibly being TRBD1 (6 bases). The CDR3 consists of 13 residues. Trimming cost V 8 bases and J 2 bases, with 13 bases left between them. Germline V gene sequence: CDR1 MGHDK, CDR2 SYGVNS. The chain's CDR3 is CASADRSAYEQYF. CDR3 nucleotide sequence: TGTGCCAGCGCTGACAGGTCTGCCTACGAGCAGTACTTC.

V is TRBV6-4 and J is TRBJ2-1, with TRBD1 matching over 9 bases. This CDR3 contains 16 residues. J was trimmed by 6 bases and V by 1 base; bases with no gene match: 7. CDR1 MRHNA and CDR2 SNTAGT come from the germline V gene. The CDR3 loop is CASSDFGTGMINEQFF. CDR3 sequence (DNA): TGTGCCAGCAGTGACTTCGGGACAGGGATGATCAATGAGCAGTTCTTC.

V is TRBV19 and J is TRBJ2-3, with TRBD1 matching over 8 bases. The V segment lost 10 bases and the J segment 0 bases; nucleotides outside the gene matches: 3. CDR3 size: 13 residues. Germline-derived CDR1 and CDR2 are LNHDA and SQIVND (reference sequence). DNA of the CDR3: TGTGCCACCGGACAGGGCAGCACAGATACGCAGTATTTT. Protein sequence: CATGQGSTDTQYF.

This sequence joins TRBV12-5 and TRBJ2-1; 8 bases are shared with TRBD2. Germline values: CDR1 LGHNT, CDR2 FRNRAP. The V gene end was trimmed by 6 bases and the J gene end by 7 bases; junction bases not matched to a gene: 11. This CDR3 is 15 amino acids long. The DNA for the CDR3 is TGTGCTAGTGGCCCGGGAGCGGGAGAGGTGAATGAGCAGTTCTTC. Translated: CASGPGAGEVNEQFF.

This chain uses TRBV9 with TRBJ2-7, with TRBD2 matching over 7 bases. From germline, CDR1 is SGDLS and CDR2 YYNGEE. The CDR3 totals 16 residues. V lost 0 bases and J lost 5; bases outside the gene matches: 11. CDR3 region: CASSVGREAGVHEQYF. In DNA, the CDR3 is TGTGCCAGCAGCGTAGGCCGGGAGGCGGGAGTCCACGAGCAGTACTTC.

The V and J genes are TRBV19 and TRBJ2-3, with 8 bases that match TRBD2. This CDR3 contains 16 residues. Germline-derived CDR1 and CDR2 are LNHDA and SQIVND (reference sequence). The junction had 12 bases not matched to a gene; V was cut back by 8 bases and J by 2 bases. The CDR3 DNA is TGTGCCAGTCACCCAGCGGGGGTCCCCCACACAGATACGCAGTATTTT. Protein sequence: CASHPAGVPHTDTQYF.

The rearrangement joins TRBV7-8 to TRBJ1-5; a possible D gene is TRBD1 (6 bases). The V end was cut by 4 bases, the J end by 0 bases, with 13 bases between. Germline CDR1 SGHVS, CDR2 FQNEAQ. The CDR3 spans 16 residues. Here the CDR3 reads CASSSRDRFSNQPQHF. CDR3 in DNA: TGTGCCAGCAGCTCACGTGACAGGTTTAGCAATCAGCCCCAGCATTTT.

The chain links TRBV27 to TRBJ2-5; 12 positions match TRBD2. The CDR3 is made up of 15 amino acids. The junction had 1 base not matched to a gene; V was cut back by 3 bases and J by 2 bases. CDR1 MNHEY and CDR2 SMNVEV come from the germline V gene (reference sequence). The DNA for the CDR3 is TGTGCCAGCAGTTTTGGACTAGCGGGACAAGAGACCCAGTACTTC. It codes for CASSFGLAGQETQYF.

The chain combines TRBV7-9 with TRBJ2-2; D unresolved. CDR1 and CDR2 (germline): SEHNR, FQNEAQ (reference sequence). This CDR3 has 15 residues. V was clipped by 1 base and J by 1 base, with 7 bases between them. The CDR3 DNA is TGTGCCAGCAGCTTAGAAGCTGGGAACACCGGGGAGCTGTTTTTT. Amino acid sequence: CASSLEAGNTGELFF.

V usage is TRBV29-1 and J usage is TRBJ2-1, with a weak D call TRBD2 (6 bases). CDR3 size: 14 residues. In germline, CDR1 is SQVTM, CDR2 ANQGSEA. V shed 6 bases and J shed 0 bases, with 12 bases lying between them. The CDR3 protein is CSVDGLSSYNEQFF. Here the CDR3 DNA reads TGCAGCGTGGACGGACTAAGCTCCTACAATGAGCAGTTCTTC.

In nucleotides, the CDR3 is TGTGCCAGCAGTTCCAGGACTAGCGGGAAATCCTACAATGAGCAGTTCTTC. Amino acid sequence: CASSSRTSGKSYNEQFF. This chain uses TRBV5-6 with TRBJ2-1, with 12 bases aligning to TRBD2. The germline CDR1 and CDR2 sequences are SGHDT and YYEEEE. The J segment lost 1 base and the V segment lost 5 bases, leaving 7 bases of the junction unmatched. This CDR3 is 17 amino acids long.

This sequence joins TRBV7-2 and TRBJ2-2, with D perhaps TRBD1 (6 bases). The CDR3 sequence is 16 residues long. The germline gives CDR1 SGHTA, CDR2 FQGNSA. V was clipped by 3 bases and J by 0 bases, with 11 bases between them. CDR3 sequence (DNA): TGTGCCAGCAGCTTGGGATCAGGGGCGAACACCGGGGAGCTGTTTTTT. Protein sequence: CASSLGSGANTGELFF. The full variable domain, in which reference TRBV7-2 and TRBJ2-2 provide the parts outside the CDR3, is GAGVSQSPSNKVTEKGKDVELRCDPISGHTALYWYRQSLGQGLEFLIYFQGNSAPDKSGLPSDRFSAERTGGSVSTLTIQRTQQEDSAVYLCASSLGSGANTGELFFGEGSRLTVL.

V and J are TRBV6-5 and TRBJ1-2, with D possibly matching TRBD1 (5 bases). Germline V gene lookup returns CDR1 MNHEY and CDR2 SVGAGI. The V and J ends lost 6 bases and 6 bases respectively, with 11 bases between them. This CDR3 is 12 amino acids long. The CDR3 loop is CASSQGPDGYTF. CDR3 nucleotide sequence: TGTGCCAGCAGCCAGGGTCCGGATGGCTACACCTTC.

The genes are TRBV7-8 and TRBJ1-2; TRBD1 aligns across 7 bases. This CDR3 is 12 amino acids long. After removal of 5 bases from V and 8 bases from J, the junction contained 5 bases not matched to a gene. Germline V CDR1 and CDR2: SGHVS, FQNEAQ. CDR3 protein: CASSPGQAGYTF. The CDR3 DNA reads as TGTGCCAGCAGCCCAGGACAGGCCGGCTACACCTTC.

The chain uses TRBV28 and TRBJ1-2, with D unresolved. V lost 6 bases and J 2 bases, leaving 10 bases between the germline ends. Germline-derived CDR1 and CDR2 are MDHEN and SYDVKM. CDR3 length equals 13 residues. CDR3: CASRSGSNYGYTF. The CDR3 region has the DNA TGTGCCAGCAGGTCGGGATCGAACTATGGCTACACCTTC.

The rearrangement links TRBV28 to TRBJ1-5, with 7 bases lining up with TRBD1. The CDR3 extends over 14 amino acids. V trimming: 7 bases; J trimming: 0 bases; junction bases outside the gene matches: 3. CDR1 MDHEN and CDR2 SYDVKM come from the germline V gene. CDR3 DNA sequence: TGTGCCAGCATGCCAGGGGGTAGCAATCAGCCCCAGCATTTT. As protein: CASMPGGSNQPQHF.

J is TRBJ2-7 and V is TRBV30; 14 bases agree with TRBD2. J lost 6 bases, V lost 5 bases, and 3 bases had no gene match. The CDR3 covers 13 residues. Germline-derived CDR1 and CDR2 are GTSNPN and SVGIG (reference sequence). CDR3 DNA sequence: TGTGCCTGGGTAGGACTAGCGGGAGGCGAGCAGTACTTC. Protein: CAWVGLAGGEQYF.

V gene TRBV9 combines with J gene TRBJ2-7; D is ambiguous. Trimming stripped 5 bases from V and 3 bases from J, with 15 bases between. In germline, CDR1 is SGDLS, CDR2 YYNGEE. This CDR3 has 14 amino acids. The DNA for the CDR3 is TGTGCCAGCAGTAGAGGCTCTGGGTTCTACGAGCAGTACTTC. Translation: CASSRGSGFYEQYF.

The V call is TRBV29-1, the J call TRBJ2-5; 7 bases fit TRBD2. Germline loops: CDR1 SQVTM, CDR2 ANQGSEA. V trimming: 4 bases; J trimming: 0 bases; junction bases outside the gene matches: 8. This CDR3 spans 15 amino acids. The CDR3 DNA reads as TGCAGCGTTGTCAGCCTAGCGGACCACCAAGAGACCCAGTACTTC. This sequence encodes CSVVSLADHQETQYF.

V is TRBV5-1 and J is TRBJ1-3; 8 bases align to TRBD1. V shed 5 bases, J shed 2 bases, and the junction held 6 bases outside the gene matches. Germline values: CDR1 SGHRS, CDR2 YFSETQ. The CDR3 length is 15 residues. CDR3 residues: CASRSETGAGNTIYF. For the CDR3, the DNA is TGCGCCAGCAGATCGGAGACAGGGGCTGGAAACACCATATATTTT.

This clone was seen only a few times. The CDR3 spells CAWSVLSGITEAFF. In DNA, the CDR3 is TGTGCCTGGAGTGTACTTTCAGGGATCACTGAAGCTTTCTTT. The chain is built from TRBV30 and TRBJ1-1; perhaps TRBD1 as D (5 bases). The CDR3 contains 14 residues. Trimming took 0 bases from V and 4 from J, leaving 12 bases between them. Germline lookup yields CDR1 GTSNPN and CDR2 SVGIG (reference sequence).

The chain links TRBV6-5 to TRBJ1-6, with D unclear. The germline CDR1 and CDR2 sequences are MNHEY and SVGAGI. V was cut by 0 bases and J by 11 bases, with 14 bases left in between. This CDR3 is built from 15 residues. The CDR3 sequence: CASSYSGIGRTPLHF. The CDR3, as DNA: TGTGCCAGCAGTTACTCGGGTATTGGGCGTACACCCCTCCACTTT.

In this sample, this clone turned up once. The rearrangement links TRBV3-1 (or the pseudogene TRBV3-2) to TRBJ2-5; perhaps TRBD2 as D (5 bases). This CDR3 contains 14 residues. Trimming stripped 1 base from V and 3 bases from J, with 9 bases between. CDR1 and CDR2 from the germline V gene are LGHDT and YNNKEL (reference sequence). CDR3: CASSQGGSKETQYF. In DNA form, the CDR3 reads TGTGCCAGCAGCCAAGGAGGGTCCAAAGAGACCCAGTACTTC.

The gene calls are TRBV23-1 and TRBJ2-1; D remains unclear. TRBV23-1 is treated as an ORF (open reading frame) with a function not yet certain. The CDR3 length is 16 residues. V shed 4 bases and J shed 8 bases, with 21 bases lying between them. Here the CDR3 DNA reads TGCGCCAGCAGTCCCCAGCACGGCTGCCCTAGGTATGAGCAGTTCTTC. It codes for CASSPQHGCPRYEQFF.

The V gene is TRBV6-5, the J gene TRBJ2-7; 7 bases are a match to TRBD2. This CDR3 region has 14 residues. CDR1 is MNHEY, CDR2 SVGAGI, per germline. The junction had 6 bases not matched to a gene; V was cut back by 7 bases and J by 0 bases. In DNA form, the CDR3 reads TGTGCCAGCACCAAGGGGACTAACTCCTACGAGCAGTACTTC. Its translation: CASTKGTNSYEQYF.